Following are 2 T cell receptor beta chains from one sample sequenced in a study of radiotherapy plus CTLA-4 blockade in lung cancer. Sequenced by immunoSEQ multiplex PCR; TCRdb stores in-frame clones only, minus some. The repertoire holds roughly 71,000 clones, with about 80% as singletons. The material was peripheral blood, obtained from a patient treated with radiotherapy plus ipilimumab. The receptor set was obtained from a human donor with non-small cell lung cancer who had a complete response to radiotherapy plus ipilimumab.

V gene TRBV7-2 combines with J gene TRBJ2-1; tentative D call: TRBD1 (6 bases). V dropped 0 bases and J dropped 1 base, with 13 bases sitting between them. The CDR3 spans 17 residues. Germline V gene lookup returns CDR1 SGHTA and CDR2 FQGNSA. DNA for the CDR3: TGTGCCAGCAGCTTAGCTTTGGACAGCCTTTCCTACAATGAGCAGTTCTTC. Translated: CASSLALDSLSYNEQFF.

The chain recombines TRBV19 with TRBJ2-1; D not certain. V shed 8 bases and J shed 2 bases, with 13 bases lying between them. CDR3 length: 14 amino acids. CDR1 is LNHDA and CDR2 is SQIVND in the germline V gene (reference sequence). This CDR3 is CASDNGMTYNEQFF. The CDR3 nucleotides read TGTGCCAGTGATAACGGTATGACCTACAATGAGCAGTTCTTC. Based on the CDR3 plus reference TRBV19 and TRBJ2-1, the full variable domain is DGGITQSPKYLFRKEGQNVTLSCEQNLNHDAMYWYRQDPGQGLRLIYYSQIVNDFQKGDIAEGYSVSREKKESFPLTVTSAQKNPTAFYLCASDNGMTYNEQFFGPGTRLTVL.